This T cell receptor (beta chain) was obtained from a study of neoadjuvant nivolumab and ipilimumab in lung cancer. Study-wide findings and caveats: Resected tumors had greater TCR richness and clonality than uninvolved lung.

The CDR3 has 13 amino acids. Germline V lookup: CDR1 SGHRS, CDR2 YFSETQ. V was pared by 7 bases and J by 1 base, with 4 bases of the junction left unmatched. Generated by immunoSEQ multiplex PCR, the TCRdb table keeps only in-frame clones and is missing some. The sample shows approximately 35,000 clones, roughly 90% of them seen only once. On this clone: Its antigen is undetermined.

Specimen: peripheral blood, collected after neoadjuvant nivolumab, alone or with ipilimumab, at or shortly before surgery. J is TRBJ2-5 and V is TRBV5-1; 7 bases are shared with TRBD1. The TCR sequence derives from an adult with non-small cell lung cancer. DNA for the CDR3: TGCGCCAGCTCGGGACAGCCCCAAGAGACCCAGTACTTC. Its protein is CASSGQPQETQYF.